This record looks at one TCR beta chain sequence and its context. The assay was immunoSEQ multiplex PCR, and TCRdb's table has in-frame clones only and misses some. The table includes over 75,000 clones, about 85% detected once. The sample is drawn from a study of control samples from healthy donors and cancer patients. CDR3 size: 13 residues. V lost 0 bases and J lost 5, with 9 bases in between. From germline, CDR1 is SGHRS and CDR2 YFSETQ. The sample consisted of blood. The J gene is TRBJ2-7, the V gene TRBV5-1; tentative D call: TRBD2 (6 bases). This receptor was obtained from a man aged 25-45 years in good health. The CDR3 sequence: CASSLGREDEQYF. The CDR3 region has the DNA TGCGCCAGCAGCTTGGGAAGGGAGGACGAGCAGTACTTC.